Detailed here is one T cell receptor (beta chain). As yet, its antigen is unknown. TCRdb called the reads again in MiXCR, with one record for every CDR3 protein. The table lists roughly 320,000 distinct CDR3 sequences, around 9.1% of them singletons. The record originates from a study of T cell repertoires in cytomegalovirus infection. Study-level background: Indications of both CMV infection and matching HLA type were provided by public TCR beta signatures. Study-level findings and limits: HLA-C-restricted, CMV-specific TCR beta clonotypes were dominant ex vivo. Adding up the frequency of public TCR beta families identified people who carried CMV plus the relevant HLA.

The clonotype was recovered from a human donor in good health (CMV status not recorded). Some clones in this sample may be carry-over from other donors' samples. Sequencing was done on a sample of PBMCs.

CDR3 in amino acids: CASSRQGAVGTEAFF. The CDR3, as DNA: TGTGCCAGCAGCCGTCAGGGGGCCGTAGGCACTGAAGCTTTCTTT. The chain uses TRBV7-9 and TRBJ1-1; 8 nucleotides align to TRBD1. This CDR3 has 15 amino acids. The germline V gene encodes CDR1 SEHNR and CDR2 FQNEAQ (reference sequence). After removal of 5 bases from V and 4 bases from J, the junction contained 9 bases not matched to a gene.